Given below is one T cell receptor (beta chain) in context. Losses at the gene ends were 3 bases for V and 1 base for J; bases not matched to a gene: 6. This CDR3 contains 15 residues. Germline V CDR1 and CDR2: SGDLS, YYNGEE. The PCR contained 60 Vbeta and 13 Jbeta primers. TCRdb keeps only in-frame clones here, not all; method: immunoSEQ multiplex PCR. The sample lists 150,000 to 200,000 clones; just over 75% were seen once. The data are from a study of cytomegalovirus exposure and HLA in healthy donors. These donors counted as nominally healthy when sampled, but unrecorded immune exposures were likely.

This chain uses TRBV9 with TRBJ1-1; the match to TRBD1 covers 7 bases. Sequenced sample: PBMCs. The TCR sequence derives from a young man in good health and CMV-seronegative. The DNA of the CDR3 is TGTGCCAGCAGCGCCCCCGGGACAGCGAACACTGAAGCTTTCTTT. It is translated as CASSAPGTANTEAFF. The full variable domain, completed using reference TRBV9 and TRBJ1-1, is DSGVTQTPKHLITATGQRVTLRCSPRSGDLSVYWYQQSLDQGLQFLIQYYNGEERAKGNILERFSAQQFPDLHSELNLSSLELGDSALYFCASSAPGTANTEAFFGQGTRLTVV.